The 22 T cell receptor beta chains below come from one sample, sequenced in a study of shared clonotypes between healthy human individuals. Profiling relied on immunoSEQ multiplex PCR, and the TCRdb table lists in-frame clones only, not all of them. The table has about 1.5 million clones, nearly 99% seen once; the top ten hold less than 0.55%. The source material was naive CD4+ T cells sorted from blood. The subset is: CD45RA+ positively selected. Receptors originate from a man aged 25 to 45 in good health.

The chain uses TRBV14 and TRBJ1-5, with a tentative D call TRBD1 (6 bases). V was clipped by 3 bases and J by 10 bases, with 28 bases between them. CDR1 SGHDN and CDR2 FVKESK come from the germline V gene. The CDR3 sequence is 18 residues long. In DNA form, the CDR3 reads TGTGCCAGCAGCCACACCCTGCTTGCAGGGGACCCAGCTTGTCCCCAGCATTTT. Translating it yields CASSHTLLAGDPACPQHF.

The V call is TRBV5-4, the J call TRBJ1-1, with unresolved D. Germline CDR1 SGHNT, CDR2 YYREEE (reference sequence). V was clipped by 0 bases and J by 2 bases, with 14 bases between them. The CDR3 spans 16 residues. The DNA of the CDR3 is TGTGCCAGCAGCTTGGAAGTGCAGGTCCCAAACACTGAAGCTTTCTTT. This sequence encodes CASSLEVQVPNTEAFF.

This clone was picked up one time. The gene calls are TRBV9 and TRBJ2-1; TRBD2 matches at 10 bases. The CDR3 sequence is 15 residues long. Germline V gene lookup returns CDR1 SGDLS and CDR2 YYNGEE. V lost 2 bases to trimming and J lost 9 bases; unmatched junction nucleotides: 8. CDR3 loop: CASSVGSSGSGEQFF. As DNA, the CDR3 is TGTGCCAGCAGCGTTGGGTCTAGCGGGAGTGGTGAGCAGTTCTTC.

The V and J genes are TRBV4-1 and TRBJ2-1; no clear D gene. Germline CDR1 and CDR2: MGHRA and YSYEKL. This CDR3 comprises 17 residues. Trimming took 0 bases from V and 0 from J, leaving 12 bases between them. In nucleotides, the CDR3 is TGCGCCAGCAGCCAAGATAGTCTAGATAGCTCCTACAATGAGCAGTTCTTC. Its translation is CASSQDSLDSSYNEQFF.

This clone has only one observation. The chain links TRBV5-4 to TRBJ2-4; 9 bases are a match to TRBD1. In germline, CDR1 is SGHNT, CDR2 YYREEE (reference sequence). Trimming at V came to 0 bases and at J to 7 bases, leaving 5 bases not matched to a gene. This CDR3 has 15 residues. The CDR3 DNA reads as TGTGCCAGCAGCTTGGACCTCGGGACAGGGAACATTCAGTACTTC. It encodes CASSLDLGTGNIQYF.

As concerns this clone: Other DNA variants within this sample encode the same CDR3. The chain employs TRBV30 and TRBJ2-7, with 10 bases identical to TRBD2. Unmatched junction bases numbered 4, after V lost 5 bases and J lost 6 bases. This CDR3 contains 12 residues. Germline CDR1 reads GTSNPN; CDR2 reads SVGIG (reference sequence). CDR3 residues: CAWSSGSPEQYF. The CDR3, as DNA: TGTGCCTGGTCTAGCGGGAGCCCCGAGCAGTACTTC.

This sequence joins TRBV27 and TRBJ1-2, with 7 bases aligning to TRBD1. After removal of 6 bases from V and 1 base from J, the junction contained 11 bases not matched to a gene. Germline-derived CDR1 and CDR2 are MNHEY and SMNVEV (reference sequence). There are 16 residues in the CDR3. The CDR3 sequence: CASSTRQGQLNYGYTF. The CDR3 DNA reads as TGTGCCAGCAGCACCCGACAGGGCCAACTTAACTATGGCTACACCTTC.

J is TRBJ2-5 and V is TRBV5-4; 7 bases are shared with TRBD1. Per the germline V gene, CDR1 is SGHNT and CDR2 is YYREEE (reference sequence). V trimming: 4 bases; J trimming: 1 base; junction bases outside the gene matches: 4. This CDR3 has 14 residues. The CDR3 region has the DNA TGTGCCAGCAGCCTCGGGGACAGCCAAGAGACCCAGTACTTC. Amino acid sequence: CASSLGDSQETQYF.

The count of this clone is one. V gene TRBV30 combines with J gene TRBJ2-5; TRBD1 matches 7 bases. The CDR3 extends over 13 amino acids. Trimming at V came to 5 bases and at J to 5 bases, leaving 8 bases not matched to a gene. CDR1 GTSNPN and CDR2 SVGIG come from the germline V gene (reference sequence). This CDR3 reads CAWGIGGAETQYF. CDR3 nucleotide sequence: TGTGCCTGGGGTATAGGGGGCGCGGAGACCCAGTACTTC.

The gene calls are TRBV6-6 and TRBJ1-1; D might be TRBD1 (5 bases). Trimming removed 2 bases at V and 4 bases at J, with 5 bases between. The CDR3 runs to 12 residues. Germline CDR1 MNHNY, CDR2 SVGAGI (reference sequence). The CDR3 nucleotides read TGTGCCAGCAGTTACGGGGCCACTGAAGCTTTCTTT. It encodes CASSYGATEAFF.

This chain links TRBV11-2 with TRBJ2-3; possibly TRBD2 for D (6 bases). The germline V and J ends were trimmed by 1 base and 0 bases, with 17 bases remaining between them. The germline V gene encodes CDR1 SGHAT and CDR2 FQNNGV. The CDR3 length is 18 residues. The CDR3 region has the DNA TGTGCCAGCAGCTTAGCGGTTGTTGCGGGGCTTAGCACAGATACGCAGTATTTT. Translated, it gives CASSLAVVAGLSTDTQYF.

This clone was picked up one time. The genes are TRBV7-2 and TRBJ1-1, with unresolved D. V was shortened by 1 base and J by 7 bases, with 13 bases between the two germline ends. Germline CDR1 is SGHTA and CDR2 is FQGNSA. The CDR3 has 14 amino acids. The CDR3 is CASSLEVEGDEAFF. In DNA form, the CDR3 reads TGTGCCAGCAGCTTAGAAGTCGAGGGAGATGAAGCTTTCTTT.

The rearrangement uses TRBV6-1 and TRBJ2-5; 11 bases are shared with TRBD1. Per the germline V gene, CDR1 is MNHNS and CDR2 is SASEGT. The CDR3 length is 14 residues. V lost 7 bases, J lost 5 bases, and 6 bases stayed unmatched. The CDR3 DNA is TGTGCCAGCACCCTGGACAGGGGGCGGGAGACCCAGTACTTC. This encodes CASTLDRGRETQYF.

This chain connects TRBV28 to TRBJ2-6, with 7 bases aligning to TRBD1. Germline V gene sequence: CDR1 MDHEN, CDR2 SYDVKM. The junction had 6 bases not matched to a gene; V was cut back by 4 bases and J by 0 bases. This CDR3 comprises 17 residues. DNA of the CDR3: TGTGCCAGCAGTTCCCCACAGGGGAGCTCTGGGGCCAACGTCCTGACTTTC. Translation: CASSSPQGSSGANVLTF.

V and J are TRBV14 and TRBJ1-5, with D hard to call. The CDR3 has 13 amino acids. The germline V gene encodes CDR1 SGHDN and CDR2 FVKESK. V lost 2 bases and J 3 bases, leaving 5 bases between the germline ends. DNA for the CDR3: TGTGCCAGCAGCCAAAACTTCAATCAGCCCCAGCATTTT. Its protein product is CASSQNFNQPQHF.

J is TRBJ2-1 and V is TRBV5-6; the D gene is possibly TRBD2 (6 bases). The CDR3 extends over 16 amino acids. Germline-derived CDR1 and CDR2 are SGHDT and YYEEEE. Trimming removed 4 bases at V and 7 bases at J, with 21 bases between. CDR3: CASSSTMDYLRNEQFF. For the CDR3, the DNA is TGTGCCAGCAGCAGTACCATGGACTATCTTAGAAATGAGCAGTTCTTC.

J is TRBJ1-2 and V is TRBV4-2; 9 nucleotides align to TRBD1. Trimming took 7 bases from V and 0 from J; bases not matched to a gene: 12. The CDR3 length is 17 residues. Germline V gene sequence: CDR1 LGHNA, CDR2 YNFKEQ. The CDR3 DNA is TGTGCCAGCACACCCGGGACAGGGATAACTCCTAACTATGGCTACACCTTC. Its protein is CASTPGTGITPNYGYTF.

CDR3 residues: CASSQGQGSYNEQFF. The CDR3 coding sequence is TGTGCCAGCAGCCAGGGACAGGGGTCCTACAATGAGCAGTTCTTC. The chain employs TRBV11-3 and TRBJ2-1; 10 nucleotides agree with TRBD1. The CDR3 extends over 15 amino acids. V shed 5 bases and J 1 base; nucleotides not matched to a gene: 2. Germline V gene sequence: CDR1 SGHNT, CDR2 YENEEA.

The gene calls are TRBV7-9 and TRBJ1-2; D ambiguous. The germline V and J ends were trimmed by 2 bases and 8 bases, with 12 bases remaining between them. Germline V gene sequence: CDR1 SEHNR, CDR2 FQNEAQ (reference sequence). The CDR3 length is 13 residues. The CDR3 coding sequence is TGTGCCAGCAGCTTACGGGATCCGGACGGCTACACCTTC. Translating it yields CASSLRDPDGYTF.

The genes are TRBV2 and TRBJ2-5; 8 bases are a match to TRBD1. The CDR3 totals 14 residues. V lost 7 bases to trimming and J lost 5 bases; unmatched junction nucleotides: 9. Germline V gives CDR1 SNHLY, CDR2 FYNNEI. CDR3 protein: CASKVQGAAETQYF. CDR3 in DNA: TGTGCCAGCAAAGTTCAGGGGGCAGCGGAGACCCAGTACTTC.

The V call is TRBV5-1, the J call TRBJ2-7; D is uncertain. The ends were cut back, 1 base at V and 7 bases at J, with 12 bases in the middle. CDR1 SGHRS and CDR2 YFSETQ come from the germline V gene. CDR3 length equals 13 residues. CDR3 protein: CASSLSLAREQYF. CDR3 nucleotides: TGCGCCAGCAGCTTGAGTCTGGCACGGGAGCAGTACTTC. The full variable domain, with the rest looked up from reference TRBV5-1 and TRBJ2-7, is KAGVTQTPRYLIKTRGQQVTLSCSPISGHRSVSWYQQTPGQGLQFLFEYFSETQRNKGNFPGRFSGRQFSNSRSEMNVSTLELGDSALYLCASSLSLAREQYFGPGTRLTVT.

The gene calls are TRBV7-2 and TRBJ2-3, with D perhaps matching TRBD1 (5 bases). V lost 7 bases, J lost 4 bases, and 21 bases lay in between. The V gene's germline CDR1 is SGHTA and CDR2 FQGNSA. The CDR3 length is 16 residues. The CDR3 loop is CASTLVGATRADTQYF. The DNA of the CDR3 is TGTGCCAGCACCCTAGTTGGGGCGACCAGGGCAGATACGCAGTATTTT. Variable domain in full (rest from reference TRBV7-2 and TRBJ2-3): GAGVSQSPSNKVTEKGKDVELRCDPISGHTALYWYRQSLGQGLEFLIYFQGNSAPDKSGLPSDRFSAERTGGSVSTLTIQRTQQEDSAVYLCASTLVGATRADTQYFGPGTRLTVL.